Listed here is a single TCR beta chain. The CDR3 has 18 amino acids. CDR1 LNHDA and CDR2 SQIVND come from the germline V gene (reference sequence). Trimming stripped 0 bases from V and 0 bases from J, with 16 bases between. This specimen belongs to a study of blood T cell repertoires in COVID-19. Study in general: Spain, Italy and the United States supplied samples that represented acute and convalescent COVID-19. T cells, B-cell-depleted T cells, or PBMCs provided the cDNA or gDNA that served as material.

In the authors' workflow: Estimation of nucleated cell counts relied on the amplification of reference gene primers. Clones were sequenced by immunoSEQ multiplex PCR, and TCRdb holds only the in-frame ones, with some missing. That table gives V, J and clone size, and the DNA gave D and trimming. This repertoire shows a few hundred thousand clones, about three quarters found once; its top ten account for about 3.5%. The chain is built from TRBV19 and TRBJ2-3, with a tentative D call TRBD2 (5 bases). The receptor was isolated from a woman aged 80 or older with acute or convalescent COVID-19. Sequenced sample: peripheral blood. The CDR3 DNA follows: TGTGCCAGTAGTATAGATCGAGCGGCACTAGGGAGCACAGATACGCAGTATTTT. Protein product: CASSIDRAALGSTDTQYF.